This TCR beta chain emerged from a study of blood T cell repertoires in COVID-19. Profiling relied on immunoSEQ multiplex PCR, and the TCRdb table lists in-frame clones only, not all of them. The table lists approximately 100,000 clones, 81% of them singletons, with 10% in the top ten. Germline V gene lookup returns CDR1 MNHEY and CDR2 SMNVEV (reference sequence). The CDR3 spans 17 residues. Trimming cost V 5 bases and J 7 bases; bases outside gene matches: 16. The origin of this receptor is a human donor in a cohort sampled during active COVID-19. This chain connects TRBV27 to TRBJ2-2; 7 bases fit TRBD1. Material for sequencing was peripheral blood. The CDR3 DNA is TGTGCCAGCAGTCGCAACTTCGGACAGGAAATCATCGGGGAGCTGTTTTTT. Translated: CASSRNFGQEIIGELFF.